Below, 3 T cell receptor beta chains from the same sample are listed, as sequenced in a study of cytomegalovirus exposure and HLA in healthy donors. This PCR relied on a set of 60 Vbeta primers and 13 Jbeta primers. Assay used: immunoSEQ multiplex PCR; TCRdb lists only in-frame clones, some missing. The table has 72,000 or so clones, 74% seen once. Sample: PBMCs. All receptors derive from a human donor in good health.

The gene calls are TRBV20-1 and TRBJ1-1; D is perhaps TRBD1 (5 bases). The V gene's germline CDR1 is DFQATT and CDR2 SNEGSKA (reference sequence). CDR3 length: 11 residues. Trimming pared 4 bases from V and 4 bases from J, leaving 7 bases between. CDR3 DNA: TGCAGTGCTACAGGGCGCACTGAAGCTTTCTTT. Translating it yields CSATGRTEAFF.

This chain joins TRBV28 and TRBJ2-3; 8 bases map to TRBD2. Germline values: CDR1 MDHEN, CDR2 SYDVKM. The ends lost 4 bases at V and 2 bases at J; junction bases unmatched: 8. This CDR3 is 16 amino acids long. DNA for the CDR3: TGTGCCAGCAGTTCCCGACTAGCGCTTTTCACAGATACGCAGTATTTT. Amino acid sequence: CASSSRLALFTDTQYF. Complete variable domain (other parts from reference TRBV28 and TRBJ2-3): DVKVTQSSRYLVKRTGEKVFLECVQDMDHENMFWYRQDPGLGLRLIYFSYDVKMKEKGDIPEGYSVSREKKERFSLILESASTNQTSMYLCASSSRLALFTDTQYFGPGTRLTVL.

This chain links TRBV5-1 with TRBJ2-5, with TRBD1 matching 11 bases. This CDR3 is built from 15 residues. CDR1 is SGHRS and CDR2 is YFSETQ in the germline V gene. V trimming: 1 base; J trimming: 5 bases; junction bases outside the gene matches: 4. The DNA for the CDR3 is TGCGCCAGCAGCTTGCGGACAGGGGGCGCGGAGACCCAGTACTTC. This translates into CASSLRTGGAETQYF.